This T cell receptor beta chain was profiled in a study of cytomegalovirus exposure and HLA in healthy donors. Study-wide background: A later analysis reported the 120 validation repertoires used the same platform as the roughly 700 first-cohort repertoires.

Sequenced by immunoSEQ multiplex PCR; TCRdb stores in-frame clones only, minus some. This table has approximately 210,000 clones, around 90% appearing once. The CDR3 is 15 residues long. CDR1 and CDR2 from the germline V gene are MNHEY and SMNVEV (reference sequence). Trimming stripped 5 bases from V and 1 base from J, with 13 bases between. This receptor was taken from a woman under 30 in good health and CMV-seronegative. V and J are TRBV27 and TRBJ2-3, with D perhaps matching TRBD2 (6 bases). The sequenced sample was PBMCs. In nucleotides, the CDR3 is TGTGCCAGCAGTCCTCTACAGCGGGGCACAGATACGCAGTATTTT. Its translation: CASSPLQRGTDTQYF.